The TCR beta chain under discussion was sequenced for a study of CD8 T cells in ankylosing spondylitis. General observations from the study: Blood of patients with ankylosing spondylitis appeared to be characterized by a TCR beta motif of 8 or 9 highly homologous variants.

This clonotype was seen more than once but under ten times. What it binds is not known. Germline CDR1 SGHRS, CDR2 YFSETQ. The CDR3 covers 17 residues. Trimming took off 0 bases at V and 2 bases at J, with 12 bases between the two ends. From the 5' RACE reads, TCRdb called clonotypes with MiXCR, one entry per CDR3 protein. The sample lists some 800,000 distinct CDR3 sequences; approximately 12% were seen once. The clonotype was recovered from a male donor with ankylosing spondylitis. Sequencing input: blood, either unsorted or a sorted T cell fraction (not recorded which). This chain joins TRBV5-1 and TRBJ1-6; D gene ambiguous. The CDR3: CASSLGHPGAYNSPLHF. The CDR3, as DNA: TGCGCCAGCAGCTTGGGACATCCGGGCGCCTATAATTCACCCCTCCACTTT.